The subject of this entry is one T cell receptor (beta chain). The specificity of this receptor is unknown. Per-base qualities were not stored, and no clone one base away is much larger. The data are from a study of cytomegalovirus exposure and HLA in healthy donors (dated by TCRdb to the late 2010s). Turning to the overall study: An earlier analysis of under 600 of the donors reported about 290 Gb of sequence data and roughly 100 million unique TCR beta sequences from 190 million or so T cells. Approximately 300 gigabases of sequencing data and around 88 million unique TCR sequences made up an early release that covered 640 HLA-typed donors. Of the 300 to 400 genotyped donors, 65% to 90% fell in the genetic ancestry cluster associated with self-reported Caucasian donors. The aim of the study was to test whether cataloging public T cell receptors could identify signatures of past pathogen exposure. The study used immunosequencing to profile the T cell repertoires of more than 650 subjects and linked those repertoires to cytomegalovirus serostatus. Besides the first cohort of under 700 subjects, a separate validation cohort made up of 90 to 150 different subjects was used. To predict cytomegalovirus infection status, the study brought together high-throughput TCR immunosequencing, statistical association of individual TCRs with disease status, and machine learning. To study patterns of TCR occurrence, a later analysis re-analyzed previously published TCR beta repertoires from several hundred donors and added high-resolution HLA genotyping. Rather than using new phenotypic data, the later analysis identified candidate immune exposures from TCR beta sequences and from how often those sequences occurred across donors. An earlier analysis of 587 of the donors applied high-throughput TCR beta sequencing to assess whether each TCR beta V gene segment acted as functional or pseudogenic. Donor age, sex, ethnicity and CMV serostatus were compiled together with the repertoire data. A later genetic analysis used genome-wide SNP genotypes for about 55% of the 666 donors, treating that subset as a discovery cohort. Every repertoire in the discovery cohort had been generated on one and the same sequencing platform. Both class I and class II loci were covered by HLA typing, at four-digit resolution. The number of donors typed differed by locus, with about 620-630 for A, B, C, DRB1 and DQB1, roughly 520 for DQA1, 606 for DPA1, and roughly 450 for DPB1. Roughly five DR-DQ haplotypes were handled as single units for association and clustering, since linkage in the cohort was strong. On average, roughly 250,000 unique TCR beta nucleotide sequences were sequenced per donor among fewer than 500 genotyped donors of the cohort, with about 17% of those sequences being non-productive.

The library was built by means of the immunoSEQ multiplex PCR assay. For the multiplex PCR, a mixture combining 60 forward primers for TCR Vbeta segments and 13 reverse primers for TCR Jbeta segments was used. A multiplex PCR assay on genomic DNA amplified the CDR3 region of rearranged TCR beta genes. Amplified TCR beta libraries were sequenced as 87-base-pair reads on the Illumina HiSeq System. On the authors' methods: A later analysis tallied 70 million to 100 million unique TCR beta chains across the 666 repertoires, and some 10 million of those chains were shared by two or more donors. A nearest-neighbor algorithm error-corrected the raw reads and collapsed the reads into unique sequences, merging closely related sequences to remove PCR and sequencing errors. V, D and J gene segments were assigned by aligning CDR3 sequences to IMGT reference sequences. For a sequence to be retained, a match of at least six nucleotides to both a V gene segment and a J gene segment was required. A rearrangement was called productive if the CDR3 had no stop codons and remained in frame with V and J, and every other rearrangement was called non-productive. Following IMGT convention, CDR3 was defined as the stretch from the second conserved V-encoded cysteine up to the conserved J-encoded phenylalanine. The earlier analysis of approximately 500 of the donors excluded sequences that lacked an unambiguous match to a single V gene segment. An earlier analysis of around 600 of the donors classified V segments as functional when productive rearrangements were above 56.7% and as segregating when the standard deviation between donors was above 5%. To diagnose cytomegalovirus status from the catalog of TCR beta chain sequences, a statistical classification framework was built. In a later analysis, V and J genes were assigned by comparing TCR nucleotide sequences against IMGT/GENE-DB human TR gene sequences. In a later analysis, CDR3 sequences and most-parsimonious VDJ recombination scenarios were assigned using the TCRdist pipeline. A later analysis defined each TCR beta chain by its CDR3 amino acid sequence plus V-gene family, and excluded reads lacking a unique V-gene family. A later analysis removed 500 to 600 highly shared, low-generation-probability nucleotide sequences to deal with suspected cross-contamination and a sequencing artifact. In a later analysis, a clonal expansion index for each public chain was calculated from normalized within-repertoire ranks of inferred template counts. In a later analysis, generation probabilities were computed with a VDJ recombination model fitted to out-of-frame rearrangements, and the resulting probabilities were checked against IGoR. In a later analysis, TCR-TCR, TCR-HLA and TCR-CMV co-occurrence was scored with hypergeometric tests, and a repertoire-size bias correction was applied to TCR pairs. In a later analysis, false discovery rates were estimated by permuting HLA or CMV assignments 20 times. In a later analysis, co-occurring TCRs were grouped using DBSCAN, with TCRdist sequence similarity added in when clustering inside HLA-allele-positive subsets. For co-occurrence clustering, repertoires with fewer than 30,000 or more than 120,000 public chains were excluded, along with 4 to 6 repertoires with anomalous nucleotide sharing. In its TCRdb copy, this immuneACCESS table keeps in-frame sequences only and misses some clones. Where compared with another copy, unresolved V genes explain less than half of these, and the others have no known cause. V and J calls and clone size are given by that table; D and trimming were obtained from the DNA. In this sample the table shows 90,000 to 130,000 clones, more than 70% of which occur a single time. Just under 3% of the sample is held by the ten biggest clonotypes.

Counted from cysteine to phenylalanine, this CDR3 has 15 amino acids. Of the read, only the CDR3 DNA is kept; its 45 bases are in frame from base 1. The cohort consisted of 670 or so healthy bone marrow donors. Cohort members were all nominally healthy when sampled, although unrecorded immune exposures were likely present. The donor tested CMV seropositive and was one of the 289 seropositive cohort members. Every donor gave a peripheral blood sample, and the peripheral blood mononuclear cells from that sample were used for TCR beta sequencing. Genomic DNA extraction from the blood cell samples was performed with the Qiagen DNeasy Blood Extraction Kit. Points the paper makes about the study in general: Sequencing depth was assumed to be roughly uniform across donors in the presence/absence analyses, though that assumption may not hold. Across donors, most TCR sequences were observed very rarely, whereas some public TCRs were present in many individuals. The earlier analysis of approximately 540 of the donors excluded some 15 rarely observed V segments, including chromosome 9 orphons, because counts were too low. It was suggested by the authors that the approach could potentially be generalized to other disease states and immunological phenotypes. A further reported finding was that TCR beta sequences accurately predicted the HLA-A and HLA-B alleles for most subjects in the first cohort. A few of the identified cytomegalovirus-associated TCR beta chains were confirmed in vitro to be specific for cytomegalovirus antigens. A later analysis reported that several top co-occurrence clusters appeared linked to parvovirus B19, influenza, CMV and Epstein-Barr virus. In a later analysis, HLA-associated TCR beta chains showed more clonal expansion and lower generation probabilities than non-associated chains that were equally common. The sequencing pipeline was judged likely to have produced a cluster of highly shared sequence variants as a technical artifact. The only immune exposure information available for the cohort was CMV serostatus. Some IMGT-functional V segments, including TRBV6-2 and TRBV6-3, could not be told apart with the 87-base-pair reads, so those segments were excluded. Strong co-occurrence of HLA alleles, especially DR and DQ, made assigning TCR associations to individual alleles difficult. Correlated functional status among segregating V segments might be attributable to linkage disequilibrium, but an unknown experimental factor could not be ruled out. This cohort had only TCR beta chains sequenced, and the lack of alpha or paired-chain data limited which features could be detected. V-gene and J-gene trimming of TCR beta chains was associated with a missense DCLRE1C variant in a later genetic analysis, and the association was replicated in an independent cohort. Broadly in line with IMGT annotations, most TCR beta V segments showed up in productive rearrangements about 87% or about 30% of the time in an earlier analysis of 450 to 600 of the donors. Compared with the roughly 700-donor mean, donors in an Asian-associated ancestry cluster had fewer N-insertions in productive TCRs, according to a later genetic analysis. At a false discovery rate of 0.05, a later analysis linked about 17,000 TCR beta sequences to specific HLA alleles. In a later analysis, most CMV-associated TCR beta chains were found to appear HLA-restricted, with HLA associations seemingly driven largely by CMV exposure. The study gave a list of 150 to 200 TCR beta chains associated with cytomegalovirus. In a later analysis, TCR association rates were found to vary across HLA loci, with the most associated TCRs seen for DRB1 alleles and the fewest for HLA-C alleles. Because HLA typing was missing for some donors at each locus, association tests included only the typed subset. In both the original and validation cohorts, the classifier was reported to diagnose cytomegalovirus status with high specificity and sensitivity.

The sequenced material came from PBMCs. The sequence joins TRBV21-1 to TRBJ2-5; the table's TRBD2 call for D was not verified on the DNA. TRBV21-1 counts as a pseudogene. The TCR sequence derives from an older woman in good health and CMV-seropositive. The DNA is TGTGCCAGCGGAGGAGAGCGGGAGGGCGAAGAGACCCAGTACTTC. It encodes CASGGEREGEETQYF.